This TCR beta chain was identified during a study of blood T cell repertoires in COVID-19. Original analysis: Amplification with reference gene primers provided the estimates of nucleated cell counts. TCRdb's table, derived via immunoSEQ multiplex PCR, lists solely in-frame clones and lacks some. V, J and clone size derive from that table, while D and trimming were established from the DNA sequence. The sample carries tens of thousands of clones, about nine tenths recorded once. This clonotype originated in a man aged 55 to 69 with acute or convalescent COVID-19. Sequencing used peripheral blood.

CDR3 protein: CASSLAGAWGGLFF. Written as DNA, the CDR3 is TGCGCCAGCAGCTTGGCAGGGGCCTGGGGGGGACTGTTTTTT. This chain links TRBV5-1 with TRBJ1-4, with D tentatively TRBD1 (6 bases). The CDR3 sequence is 14 residues long. V was shortened by 0 bases and J by 13 bases, with 16 bases between the two germline ends. Germline V CDR1 and CDR2: SGHRS, YFSETQ. Looking up the rest from reference TRBV5-1 and TRBJ1-4 gives the full variable domain: KAGVTQTPRYLIKTRGQQVTLSCSPISGHRSVSWYQQTPGQGLQFLFEYFSETQRNKGNFPGRFSGRQFSNSRSEMNVSTLELGDSALYLCASSLAGAWGGLFFGSGTQLSVL.